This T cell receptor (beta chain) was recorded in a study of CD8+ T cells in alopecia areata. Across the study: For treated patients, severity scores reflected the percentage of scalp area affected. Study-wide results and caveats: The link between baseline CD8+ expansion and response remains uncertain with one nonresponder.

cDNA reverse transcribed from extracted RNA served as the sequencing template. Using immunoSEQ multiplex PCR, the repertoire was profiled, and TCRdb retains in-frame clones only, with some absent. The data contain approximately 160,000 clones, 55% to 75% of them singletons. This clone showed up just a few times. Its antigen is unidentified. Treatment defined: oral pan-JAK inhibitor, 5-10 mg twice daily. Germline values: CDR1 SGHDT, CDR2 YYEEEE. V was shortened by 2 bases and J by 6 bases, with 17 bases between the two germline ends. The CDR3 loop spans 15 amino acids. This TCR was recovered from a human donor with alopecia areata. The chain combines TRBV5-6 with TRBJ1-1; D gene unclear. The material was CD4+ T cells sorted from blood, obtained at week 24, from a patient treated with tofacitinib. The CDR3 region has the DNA TGTGCCAGCAGCTTAGTCTCCGCGGGGAATCCTGAAGCTTTCTTT. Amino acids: CASSLVSAGNPEAFF.